This entry describes one T cell receptor beta chain. This sample was included in a study of OX40 agonist ivuxolimab in advanced cancers. On the study more broadly: The dose-escalation cohort was around 83% male, with a mean age of around 60 years, ranging about 20 to 79. Two cutaneous melanoma patients and one hepatocellular carcinoma patient, three in all, had partial responses.

Clones were sequenced by immunoSEQ multiplex PCR, and TCRdb holds only the in-frame ones, with some missing. The sample holds fewer than 90,000 clones, about nine tenths seen once. The sequence was obtained from an adult with an advanced solid tumor such as melanoma, head and neck, liver or kidney cancer. Specimen: CD4+ or CD8+ T cells sorted from blood, collected in a trial of the OX40 agonist ivuxolimab.

CDR3 nucleotides: TGCGCCAGCAGCCGTCACCAGGGACAGGGAAACACCATATATTTT. Protein: CASSRHQGQGNTIYF. The genes are TRBV4-3 and TRBJ1-3, with TRBD1 matching over 7 bases. The germline V gene encodes CDR1 LGHNA and CDR2 YSLEER. V lost 4 bases and J lost 4; bases outside the gene matches: 7. CDR3 length: 15 amino acids.